The 12 T cell receptor beta chains listed next were all sequenced from one sample in a study of T cell clonality in common variable immunodeficiency. General observations from the study: In common variable immunodeficiency, TCR beta chains reportedly carried fewer deletions and N-nucleotide insertions.

Their specific antigens are unknown. Method: immunoSEQ multiplex PCR; TCRdb's copy keeps in-frame clones and lacks some. The repertoire consists of about 28,000 clones, none detected only once. Input material: peripheral blood mononuclear cells. These receptors all come from a human donor with common variable immunodeficiency.

CDR3 loop: CASSFLGGNSYEQYF. The sequenced part of the CDR3 DNA is TGCGCCAGCAGCTTCCTCGGCGGGAACTCCTACGAG. V is TRBV5-1 and J is TRBJ2-7; TRBD2 is a possible D gene (6 bases). The read terminates 3 residues before the CDR3 end, so the remaining end is supplied by the germline J gene. This CDR3 contains 15 residues. Germline CDR1 is SGHRS and CDR2 is YFSETQ. V shed 2 bases and J shed 0 bases, with 12 bases lying between them.

This clone was observed a handful of times. A much larger clone differs by one base, so this may be a read error. The read stops 3 residues short of the end of the CDR3; the missing end is completed from the germline J gene. Other nucleotide sequences in the sample specify the same CDR3. The V and J genes are TRBV5-1 and TRBJ2-1, with 7 bases aligning to TRBD1. This CDR3 is 13 amino acids long. The junction had 6 bases not matched to a gene; V was cut back by 4 bases and J by 8 bases. Germline V gene data show CDR1 as SGHRS and CDR2 as YFSETQ. Here the CDR3 reads CASSPQGLDEQFF. Partial CDR3 DNA: TGCGCCAGCAGCCCACAGGGGCTGGATGAG.

This clone was picked up many times. Coverage ceases 3 residues before the CDR3 finishes, and the germline J gene fills in the end. This rearrangement joins TRBV7-6 to TRBJ1-1, with D possibly TRBD1 on 6 matching bases. The CDR3 covers 14 residues. Germline V CDR1 and CDR2: SGHVS, FNYEAQ. The V gene lost 5 bases and the J gene lost 6 bases, with 16 bases spanning the gap. The covered CDR3 bases are TGTGCCAGCAGCCAACTTACAGGGTCCCCTGAA. As protein: CASSQLTGSPE. The whole CDR3 region reads CASSQLTGSPEAFF.

About this clone itself: The CDR3 end is not reached by the read, which stops 3 residues before it; the germline J gene fills it in. This chain uses TRBV5-4 with TRBJ2-7; a possible D gene is TRBD1 (6 bases). V lost 2 bases and J 3 bases, leaving 9 bases between the germline ends. CDR3 length equals 13 residues. Germline assignment: CDR1 SGHNT and CDR2 YYREEE (reference sequence). The CDR3 is CASSLQGVYEQYF. Partial CDR3 DNA: TGTGCCAGCAGCTTACAGGGCGTCTACGAG.

There are many counts of this clone. The CDR3 end falls 3 residues outside the read, so it is completed with the germline J gene. This rearrangement joins TRBV6-1 to TRBJ2-7, with 7 nucleotides matching TRBD1. Germline V gene sequence: CDR1 MNHNS, CDR2 SASEGT. J was trimmed by 0 bases and V by 2 bases; bases with no gene match: 4. CDR3 length: 15 residues. The CDR3 reads CASSEQGVGSYEQYF. The covered CDR3 bases are TGTGCCAGCAGTGAACAGGGGGTAGGCTCCTACGAG.

This clone showed up many times. Read data end 3 residues before the CDR3 end; the end is taken from the germline J gene. This chain joins TRBV23-1 and TRBJ2-1; D perhaps matches TRBD2 (6 bases). TRBV23-1 belongs to the ORF category, with a function that is uncertain. Between the trimmed V and J ends, which lost 8 bases and 8 bases, there was a span of 19 bases. The CDR3 is made up of 14 amino acids. Partial CDR3 DNA: TGCGCCAGCGTCTCGGGGGAAACTACGTATGAG. Amino acids: CASVSGETTYE. Given in full, the CDR3 is CASVSGETTYEQFF.

This clone appeared a few times. The CDR3 end falls 3 residues outside the read, so it is completed with the germline J gene. The chain couples TRBV29-1 to TRBJ2-1, with D tentatively TRBD2 (5 bases). The germline V and J ends were trimmed by 7 bases and 0 bases, with 13 bases remaining between them. CDR1 is SQVTM, CDR2 ANQGSEA, per germline. This CDR3 is 14 amino acids long. The chain's CDR3 is CSDLSGSSYNEQFF. The covered CDR3 bases are TGCAGCGACCTAAGCGGCAGCTCCTACAATGAG.

Ten or more counts support this clone. The read ends 3 residues shy of where the CDR3 ends; the end is completed using the germline J gene. The V gene is TRBV7-6, the J gene TRBJ2-1, with D tentatively TRBD2 (6 bases). This CDR3 spans 15 amino acids. Per the germline V gene, CDR1 is SGHVS and CDR2 is FNYEAQ. V was cut by 5 bases and J by 7 bases, with 18 bases left in between. CDR3 DNA (partial): TGTGCCAGCAGCCCCCCAAACGGGAGCGGAAATGAG. Residues: CASSPPNGSGNE. The CDR3, in full, reads CASSPPNGSGNEQFF.

This clone was recorded at least ten times. The CDR3 goes on 3 residues after the read ends, and that part is filled in from the germline J gene. This chain uses TRBV20-1 with TRBJ2-5; TRBD2 matches at 10 bases. CDR3 length: 14 amino acids. Germline V gene lookup returns CDR1 DFQATT and CDR2 SNEGSKA (reference sequence). The trim removed 3 bases at V and 4 bases at J, leaving 5 bases unmatched. The sequenced CDR3 bases are TGCAGTGCTAGGAAGCGGGAGGGCCGAGAGACC. It codes for CSARKREGRET. The complete CDR3 reads CSARKREGRETQYF.

This clone showed up just a few times. The read ends 3 residues shy of where the CDR3 ends; the end is completed using the germline J gene. The rearrangement uses TRBV18 and TRBJ1-3; tentative D call: TRBD1 (6 bases). Trimming shortened V by 1 base and J by 4 bases, and 23 bases separated the two germline ends. This CDR3 is built from 19 residues. CDR1 is KGHSH, CDR2 LQKENI, per germline. The covered CDR3 bases are TGTGCCAGCTCACCACTACCCGTCCCGGCTGGGGGCAGGGGAAACACC. Translated, it gives CASSPLPVPAGGRGNT. The full CDR3 is CASSPLPVPAGGRGNTIYF.

This clone was seen a handful of times. Read data end 3 residues before the CDR3 end; the end is taken from the germline J gene. The chain is built from TRBV2 and TRBJ1-1; TRBD1 is a possible D gene (5 bases). Germline V CDR1 and CDR2: SNHLY, FYNNEI. The germline V and J ends were trimmed by 6 bases and 1 base, with 15 bases remaining between them. The CDR3 extends over 15 amino acids. The CDR3 protein is CASSPTGGSNTEAFF. The CDR3 DNA, read in part, is TGTGCCAGCAGCCCGACGGGGGGGTCGAACACTGAA.

This clone was recorded many times. The CDR3 protein is CASSPRAGALLRTDTQYF. The part of the CDR3 DNA that was read is TGTGCCAGCTCACCACGGGCGGGAGCTCTTCTCCGCACAGATACG. This rearrangement joins TRBV18 to TRBJ2-3; TRBD2 aligns across 7 bases. The read comes to an end 3 residues before the CDR3 does, leaving the germline J gene to fill in the end. Germline CDR1 and CDR2: KGHSH and LQKENI. Trimming cost V 1 base and J 1 base; bases outside gene matches: 11. The CDR3 spans 18 residues.